This TCR beta chain was captured by sequencing in a study of Graves' ophthalmopathy and Graves' hyperthyroidism. Study-wide findings and caveats: Most expanded thyroid clonotypes above 0.001 frequency also appeared in blood.

Regarding this clonotype: What it binds is not known.

Clinical symptoms, serum thyroxine, TRAb, thyroid ultrasound and orbital computed tomography were relied on for diagnosis. The CDR3 covers 14 residues. Looked up from germline, CDR1 is SGHDN and CDR2 is FVKESK. The ends were cut back, 2 bases at V and 7 bases at J, with 11 bases in the middle. Transcripts of RNA were the source for amplifying TCR beta CDR3 regions. RT-PCR in the first round used HTBI primers; a second-round multiplex PCR followed. TCRdb used MiXCR to reprocess the multiplex PCR reads, holding one entry per CDR3 protein. The sample includes almost 750,000 distinct CDR3 sequences, 35% to 50% of them seen just once.

This clonotype was obtained from an adult man with Graves' ophthalmopathy. Sequencing was carried out using peripheral blood. The V gene is TRBV14, the J gene TRBJ2-2, with a possible D match to TRBD1 (7 bases). CDR3 region: CASSQSRGDGELFF. Written as DNA, the CDR3 is TGTGCCAGCAGCCAAAGCAGGGGGGACGGGGAGCTGTTTTTT.